The 19 T cell receptor beta chains given below trace back to one sample, sequenced in a study of blood T cell repertoires in COVID-19. This table comes from immunoSEQ multiplex PCR, and its TCRdb copy is limited to in-frame clones, with some not included. Among hundreds of thousands of clones, approximately 78% were seen once, and the ten largest hold roughly 12%. The sequencing sample was made of peripheral blood. Receptors were obtained from a woman aged 60-75 years with active or convalescent COVID-19.

A single count supports this clone. This chain links TRBV5-5 with TRBJ2-7, with D perhaps matching TRBD1 (6 bases). The CDR3 consists of 15 residues. Germline-derived CDR1 and CDR2 are SGHKS and YYEKEE (reference sequence). V was trimmed by 2 bases and J by 3 bases, leaving 15 bases between them. CDR3 nucleotide sequence: TGTGCCAGCAGCTTTGCCGTAGGACAGTTCTACGAGCAGTACTTC. This codes for CASSFAVGQFYEQYF.

The CDR3 is CAISGQGRGTNEKLFF. The CDR3 bases are TGTGCCATCAGCGGACAGGGAAGGGGAACTAATGAAAAACTGTTTTTT. The chain carries TRBV10-3 and TRBJ1-4; 8 bases align to TRBD1. The CDR3 has 16 amino acids. The V segment lost 6 bases and the J segment 1 base; nucleotides outside the gene matches: 7. Germline loops: CDR1 ENHRY, CDR2 SYGVKD.

The chain is built from TRBV11-2 and TRBJ2-7; D is perhaps TRBD2 (6 bases). Germline lookup yields CDR1 SGHAT and CDR2 FQNNGV. The CDR3 consists of 16 residues. The ends were cut back, 3 bases at V and 0 bases at J, with 15 bases in the middle. The CDR3 region has the DNA TGTGCCAGCAGCTTTTCCGGGACTTCGAGCTCCTACGAGCAGTACTTC. It specifies CASSFSGTSSSYEQYF.

The chain employs TRBV6-5 and TRBJ2-7; TRBD1 might be the D (5 bases). Trimming removed 5 bases from V and 4 bases from J, with 9 bases in between. The CDR3 loop spans 12 amino acids. Germline CDR1 reads MNHEY; CDR2 reads SVGAGI. The CDR3 sequence: CASSHPGYEQYF. The CDR3 nucleotides read TGTGCCAGCAGTCATCCAGGGTACGAGCAGTACTTC.

This chain joins TRBV6-2 or TRBV6-3 and TRBJ2-3, with D perhaps matching TRBD2 (6 bases). The CDR3 is 16 amino acids. Germline V CDR1 and CDR2: MNHEY, SVGEGT. With 3 bases removed from V and 0 bases from J, the gap between germline ends came to 13 bases. The CDR3 coding sequence is TGTGCCAGCAGTTATCACCCGACTAGTAGCACAGATACGCAGTATTTT. Its translation: CASSYHPTSSTDTQYF.

The chain combines TRBV5-4 with TRBJ2-3; D unresolved. The CDR3 has 12 amino acids. The germline V gene has CDR1 SGHNT and CDR2 YYREEE (reference sequence). V lost 2 bases and J lost 6, with 7 bases in between. In DNA, the CDR3 is TGTGCCAGCAGCTTAACTTCGGATACGCAGTATTTT. This sequence encodes CASSLTSDTQYF.

This clone was counted a single time. J is TRBJ1-1 and V is TRBV7-2; TRBD1 is a possible D gene (5 bases). The CDR3 sequence is 15 residues long. The germline V gene has CDR1 SGHTA and CDR2 FQGNSA. V shed 1 base and J shed 4 bases, with 13 bases lying between them. This chain's CDR3 is CASSLEPGVGTEAFF. The DNA of the CDR3 is TGTGCCAGCAGCTTAGAGCCGGGGGTGGGCACTGAAGCTTTCTTT.

V usage is TRBV18 and J usage is TRBJ2-5; tentative D call: TRBD2 (6 bases). Germline CDR1 is KGHSH and CDR2 is LQKENI. The CDR3 has 15 residues. Trimming cost V 6 bases and J 0 bases, with 14 bases left between them. CDR3 coding DNA: TGTGCCAGCTCCCATCCTCTAGCGCACCAAGAGACCCAGTACTTC. Translating gives CASSHPLAHQETQYF.

The chain joins TRBV5-4 to TRBJ2-7; TRBD1 agrees at 9 bases. Germline V CDR1 and CDR2: SGHNT, YYREEE (reference sequence). V lost 3 bases, J lost 5 bases, and 12 bases stayed unmatched. The CDR3 contains 16 residues. The DNA of the CDR3 is TGTGCCAGCAGCTCACGTGGGAACAGGGGGCTCAACGAGCAGTACTTC. It specifies CASSSRGNRGLNEQYF.

This clone turned up a few times. CDR3 in DNA: TGTGCCAGCAGTGAAAAGTCCGCGTGGGGGCAACTAGACAATGAGCAGTTCTTC. It is translated as CASSEKSAWGQLDNEQFF. This sequence joins TRBV2 and TRBJ2-1; maybe TRBD1 (6 bases). This CDR3 is built from 18 residues. The V end lost 2 bases, the J end lost 5 bases, and 22 bases lay between the germline ends. In germline, CDR1 is SNHLY, CDR2 FYNNEI.

V and J are TRBV5-1 and TRBJ2-6; tentative D call: TRBD1 (6 bases). V lost 0 bases, J lost 2 bases, and 9 bases lay in between. This CDR3 region has 16 residues. Germline CDR1 is SGHRS and CDR2 is YFSETQ. The CDR3 DNA reads TGCGCCAGCAGCTTGGAAGGGGGAGCTGGGGCCAACGTCCTGACTTTC. Its protein product is CASSLEGGAGANVLTF.

This clone was found a few times. The chain is built from TRBV7-9 and TRBJ2-1, with D possibly TRBD1 on 6 matching bases. This CDR3 region has 15 residues. The V end lost 7 bases, the J end lost 4 bases, and 17 bases lay between the germline ends. Germline loops: CDR1 SEHNR, CDR2 FQNEAQ (reference sequence). DNA of the CDR3: TGTGCCAGCACCTCTAGGGACACACATTACAATGAGCAGTTCTTC. Protein sequence: CASTSRDTHYNEQFF.

With regard to this clone: No DNA is shown, since the ends of the CDR3 on it are uncertain; the CDR3 is the one TCRdb lists. The chain combines TRBV21-1 with TRBJ1-3; the table names TRBD1, a call not compared with the DNA. TRBV21-1 is labeled a pseudogene. The CDR3 region is 16 residues in length, termini included. The CDR3 region is CASSKGRVATGNTIYF.

This clone has at least ten counts. This chain joins TRBV11-3 and TRBJ2-3; possibly TRBD1 for D (5 bases). Between the trimmed V and J ends, which lost 0 bases and 3 bases, there was a span of 16 bases. There are 17 residues in the CDR3. CDR1 SGHNT and CDR2 YENEEA come from the germline V gene. In DNA, the CDR3 is TGTGCCAGCAGCTTAGATGGCGGACACCTGGGAACAGATACGCAGTATTTT. Its protein is CASSLDGGHLGTDTQYF.

The J gene is TRBJ2-1, the V gene TRBV11-1; the match to TRBD1 covers 7 bases. V gave up 1 base and J gave up 1 base; unmatched junction bases: 1. This CDR3 is 15 amino acids long. Germline loops: CDR1 SGHAT, CDR2 FQDESV (reference sequence). For the CDR3, the DNA is TGTGCCAGCAGCTTAGACAGGGGTTCCTACAATGAGCAGTTCTTC. Its translation is CASSLDRGSYNEQFF.

The chain is built from TRBV28 and TRBJ2-3; 9 bases match TRBD1. The germline CDR1 and CDR2 sequences are MDHEN and SYDVKM. Trimming cost V 5 bases and J 7 bases; bases outside gene matches: 10. The CDR3 is 15 residues long. CDR3 sequence reads: CASSPNRGRLNTQYF. The CDR3 region has the DNA TGTGCCAGCAGTCCCAACAGGGGGCGCTTGAATACGCAGTATTTT.

This clone has at least ten counts. The rearrangement uses TRBV2 and TRBJ2-7; 11 bases fit TRBD2. CDR1 SNHLY and CDR2 FYNNEI come from the germline V gene. This CDR3 region has 16 residues. The junction had 5 bases not matched to a gene; V was cut back by 3 bases and J by 1 base. CDR3 amino acids: CASSDTSGGPSYEQYF. CDR3 DNA: TGTGCCAGCAGTGACACTAGCGGGGGCCCTTCCTACGAGCAGTACTTC. The full variable domain, completed using reference TRBV2 and TRBJ2-7, is EPEVTQTPSHQVTQMGQEVILRCVPISNHLYFYWYRQILGQKVEFLVSFYNNEISEKSEIFDDQFSVERPDGSNFTLKIRSTKLEDSAMYFCASSDTSGGPSYEQYFGPGTRLTVT.

This clone was observed a handful of times. The rearrangement uses TRBV3-1 (or the pseudogene TRBV3-2) and TRBJ2-1; a weak D match, TRBD1 (6 bases). V lost 3 bases and J 5 bases, leaving 8 bases between the germline ends. Per germline, CDR1 LGHDT and CDR2 YNNKEL (reference sequence). The CDR3 has 13 amino acids. The CDR3 bases are TGTGCCAGCAGCCAGGGGGCAGACAATGAGCAGTTCTTC. Translating it yields CASSQGADNEQFF.

This clone was observed once. Within the sample, other DNA sequences also encode this same CDR3. The chain employs TRBV30 and TRBJ1-6; 7 nucleotides match TRBD1. The CDR3 sequence is 13 residues long. V shed 1 base and J 7 bases; nucleotides not matched to a gene: 1. Germline V CDR1 and CDR2: GTSNPN, SVGIG (reference sequence). This CDR3 reads CAWSGQGNSPLHF. The CDR3 DNA follows: TGTGCCTGGAGTGGACAGGGAAATTCACCCCTCCACTTT. The full variable domain, with the rest looked up from reference TRBV30 and TRBJ1-6, is SQTIHQWPATLVQPVGSPLSLECTVEGTSNPNLYWYRQAAGRGLQLLFYSVGIGQISSEVPQNLSASRPQDRQFILSSKKLLLSDSGFYLCAWSGQGNSPLHFGNGTRLTVT.